The rows below give T cell receptor beta chains drawn from one sample of a study of control samples from healthy donors and cancer patients. Clones were read by immunoSEQ multiplex PCR, and TCRdb kept only the in-frame ones, dropping some. The table lists 75,000 to 90,000 clones, 89% of them singletons. The sample consisted of PBMCs. These receptors originate from a woman between 45 and 65 years old with colorectal cancer. CDR3s include the opening cysteine and the closing phenylalanine or tryptophan. D genes are given only for firm matches. Clone size is stated in some rows and not others, as once, few, many or a class when expanded.

TRBJ1-4 TRBV7-2 . . 15 TGTGCCAGCAGCTTAGGAACGGGGGCAAATGAAAAACTGTTTTTT CASSLGTGANEKLFF
TRBJ1-4 TRBV24-1 . . 18 TGTGCCACCAGTTATACCCCCCATTGGGACGGAGTTAATGAAAAACTGTTTTTT CATSYTPHWDGVNEKLFF
TRBJ2-1 TRBV15 . . 15 TGTGCCACCAGCAGAGACAGGGGGGGATACAATGAGCAGTTCTTC CATSRDRGGYNEQFF
TRBJ1-5 TRBV7-2 once . 13 TGTGCCAGCAGCTTGAGTAGCAATCAGCCCCAGCATTTT CASSLSSNQPQHF
TRBJ2-2 TRBV7-6 . TRBD2 17 TGTGCCAGCAGCTTCTCCGGGGGGGCTCTGGGCACCGGGGAGCTGTTTTTT CASSFSGGALGTGELFF
TRBJ2-2 TRBV28 . . 15 TGTGCCAGCAGTTTATGGGTGGTCGGCACCGGGGAGCTGTTTTTT CASSLWVVGTGELFF
TRBJ1-5 TRBV5-1 few . 15 TGCGCCAGCAGCTCCGACGGTCAACCCAATCAGCCCCAGCATTTT CASSSDGQPNQPQHF
TRBJ2-3 TRBV5-1 once TRBD2 14 TGCGCCAGCAGCTCGGGACGGGAGGGGGATACGCAGTATTTT CASSSGREGDTQYF
TRBJ2-5 TRBV4-1 . . 15 TGCGCCAGCAGCCAAGAGGGAACAGGCCAAGAGACCCAGTACTTC CASSQEGTGQETQYF
TRBJ2-3 TRBV21-1 . . 13 TGTGCCAGCAGCGACTATAGCACAGATACGCAGTATTTT CASSDYSTDTQYF